This T cell receptor (beta chain) was identified during a study of blood T cell repertoires in COVID-19 (dated by TCRdb to the early 2020s). Study-level background: Samples covering the acute and convalescent phases of COVID-19 were provided by collaborators in the United States, Italy and Spain. The prospective study material was composed of cDNA or gDNA derived from T cells, B-cell-depleted T cells, or PBMCs. Subjects who had been exposed to COVID-19, were actively infected with it, or had recovered from it provided the deeply sampled blood TCRbeta repertoires that made up the dataset. The repertoires were released in a freely available public database meant as a resource for research on the immune response to SARS-CoV-2. The samples were drawn from the first 160 participants of the ongoing ImmuneRACE study and from some 1,300 subjects provided by 6 global collaborators. A de-identified subject ID, COVID-19 status, age in years and sex were almost always included in the sample metadata. Where HLA class I and class II types were available, the types were taken from metadata supplied by the sample provider, not from assay-based typing. Summary of the overall study and its limitations: The amount of clinical and demographic metadata varied by source and participant and was provided uncurated.

Of note for this clone: Its recognized antigen is unknown. No clone much larger than this one lies a single base away; base qualities are absent.

The cysteine opens and the phenylalanine closes a CDR3 of 15 amino acids. Only the CDR3 portion is preserved as DNA: 45 bases, with reading frame beginning at the first base. V is clipped by 1 base and J by 2 bases, and the sequence between their germline boundaries is 12 bases long. CDR1 and CDR2, looked up from the germline V gene, are SGHDT and YYEEEE. TCRbeta CDR3 regions were amplified from genomic DNA by means of the immunoSEQ Assay, a bias-controlled multiplex PCR. The paper's data handling went like this. Nucleated cell counts per sample were estimated from amplification of reference gene primers within the assay. Sequence reads were collapsed and filtered to measure the absolute abundance of every unique TCRbeta CDR3 rearrangement. Productive Simpson clonality was computed per sample as the square root of Simpson's diversity index over productive rearrangements. This immuneACCESS table, as held by TCRdb, lists in-frame sequences with V and J called but not all clones. Of the missing ones, under half trace to an unresolved V gene in checked studies; the others have no known cause. Clonal size and the V and J genes are those of that table, whereas D and trimming came from the DNA. Here the sample has over 150,000 clones; over 75% occur a single time. The ten largest make up over 7% of the sample.

Participants in the prospective study were enrolled through a virtual design, were aged about 18 to 100 years, and lived in approximately 25 United States geographic areas. To assign participants to cohorts, the prospective study relied on clinical history that participants themselves reported in a screening survey and a study questionnaire. For ImmuneRACE Cohort 3, a participant was defined as recovered based on two consecutive negative NP/OP PCR tests, clearance by a healthcare professional, or resolution of symptoms. In the prospective study, mobile phlebotomists collected whole blood, serum and a nasopharyngeal or oropharyngeal swab from each participant. Prospective study participants could optionally give additional blood draws and questionnaires over a roughly 2-month period. Blood samples from the prospective study were shipped frozen or at room temperature prior to DNA extraction.

Recombination linked TRBV5-6 to TRBJ1-2; a tentative D match to TRBD1 spans 5 bases. The source of this sequence is a woman between 50 and 59 years old who had recovered from COVID-19. Sequences were obtained from PBMCs or T cells enriched from blood (not recorded which). The CDR3 loop reads CASSLLRRGNYGYTF. The nucleotide sequence reads TGTGCCAGCAGCTTGTTACGTAGGGGCAACTATGGCTACACCTTC. When the CDR3 is completed using the reference TRBV5-6 and TRBJ1-2 genes on either side, the full variable domain is DAGVTQSPTHLIKTRGQQVTLRCSPKSGHDTVSWYQQALGQGPQFIFQYYEEEERQRGNFPDRFSGHQFPNYSSELNVNALLLGDSALYLCASSLLRRGNYGYTFGSGTRLTVV.